Each of the 13 T cell receptor beta chains below was sequenced from the same sample in a study of technical replicates of blood from a handful of donors. Measured with immunoSEQ multiplex PCR; TCRdb has only the in-frame clones, and not every one. The sample consists of around 100,000 clones, over 90% of them appearing once. The sequencing input was T cells isolated from PBMCs. The receptors shown here come from a human donor in good health.

The chain employs TRBV25-1 and TRBJ2-1, with 7 positions matching TRBD1. The V and J ends lost 8 bases and 9 bases, in that order; junction bases with no gene match: 16. This CDR3 has 15 amino acids. Germline V CDR1 and CDR2: MGHDK, SYGVNS. Here the CDR3 DNA reads TGTGCCAGCTCCAAAGGGGGCTGGATAGATAGTGAGCAGTTCTTC. This sequence encodes CASSKGGWIDSEQFF.

The rearrangement joins TRBV7-2 to TRBJ2-1; the D gene is possibly TRBD2 (6 bases). The CDR3 runs 14 residues. The germline CDR1 and CDR2 sequences are SGHTA and FQGNSA. The ends were cut back, 6 bases at V and 6 bases at J, with 15 bases in the middle. DNA for the CDR3: TGTGCCAGCAGTCGGACGCGGGGTTTCAATGAGCAGTTCTTC. It yields the protein CASSRTRGFNEQFF.

The chain couples TRBV5-1 to TRBJ2-3, with TRBD1 matching over 8 bases. Germline CDR1 is SGHRS and CDR2 is YFSETQ. CDR3 length equals 14 residues. Germline trimming cut 1 base from V and 5 bases from J; bases unmatched to any gene: 3. CDR3 residues: CASSLPGGGDTQYF. CDR3 bases: TGCGCCAGCAGCTTGCCAGGGGGCGGAGATACGCAGTATTTT.

The CDR3 DNA follows: TGTGCCAGTAGTATAAACAGGGGGAACACTGAAGCTTTCTTT. Amino acid sequence: CASSINRGNTEAFF. The chain uses TRBV19 and TRBJ1-1; TRBD1 aligns across 7 bases. Germline lookup yields CDR1 LNHDA and CDR2 SQIVND (reference sequence). The CDR3 is made up of 14 amino acids. With 2 bases clipped from V and 1 base from J, the junction kept 1 base outside the gene matches. The whole variable domain, filled in from reference TRBV19 and TRBJ1-1, reads DGGITQSPKYLFRKEGQNVTLSCEQNLNHDAMYWYRQDPGQGLRLIYYSQIVNDFQKGDIAEGYSVSREKKESFPLTVTSAQKNPTAFYLCASSINRGNTEAFFGQGTRLTVV.

V gene TRBV27 combines with J gene TRBJ1-1; 7 bases agree with TRBD1. Germline V gene lookup returns CDR1 MNHEY and CDR2 SMNVEV (reference sequence). This CDR3 spans 15 amino acids. The V gene end was trimmed by 5 bases and the J gene end by 5 bases; junction bases not matched to a gene: 11. The CDR3, as DNA: TGTGCCAGCAGTCCAGGACAGGCGAAAGTAACTGAAGCTTTCTTT. It specifies CASSPGQAKVTEAFF.

The V gene is TRBV7-9, the J gene TRBJ2-1; TRBD2 matches at 10 bases. Per the germline V gene, CDR1 is SEHNR and CDR2 is FQNEAQ (reference sequence). V lost 3 bases to trimming and J lost 7 bases; unmatched junction nucleotides: 12. The CDR3 is 17 residues long. The CDR3 DNA sequence: TGTGCCAGCAGCTTTTTTCTCAAGAGCGGGAGGGTAAATGAGCAGTTCTTC. Translation gives CASSFFLKSGRVNEQFF.

This clone has only one observation. The rearrangement joins TRBV2 to TRBJ1-3; the match to TRBD1 covers 8 bases. This CDR3 region has 15 residues. V lost 6 bases and J lost 0; bases outside the gene matches: 4. CDR1 SNHLY and CDR2 FYNNEI come from the germline V gene. The CDR3 reads CASRGQGSSGNTIYF. CDR3 DNA sequence: TGTGCCAGCAGAGGACAGGGTAGCTCTGGAAACACCATATATTTT.

This rearrangement joins TRBV30 to TRBJ2-5, with 9 positions matching TRBD2. The ends lost 3 bases at V and 5 bases at J; junction bases unmatched: 7. The CDR3 contains 14 residues. Germline CDR1 and CDR2: GTSNPN and SVGIG (reference sequence). For the CDR3, the DNA is TGTGCCTGGAGCGACATTAGCGGGAGTGAGACCCAGTACTTC. It specifies CAWSDISGSETQYF.

In DNA form, the CDR3 reads TGTGCCAGCAGTTTGAGAGGGCATGAAGCTTTCTTT. It encodes CASSLRGHEAFF. The chain carries TRBV27 and TRBJ1-1, with no clear D. CDR1 is MNHEY, CDR2 SMNVEV, per germline (reference sequence). The CDR3 is 12 amino acids. V shed 3 bases and J shed 7 bases, with 9 bases lying between them.

The chain combines TRBV9 with TRBJ2-2; 7 nucleotides line up with TRBD1. Germline lookup yields CDR1 SGDLS and CDR2 YYNGEE. The junction had 4 bases not matched to a gene; V was cut back by 1 base and J by 4 bases. This CDR3 is built from 15 residues. CDR3 in amino acids: CASSVWDSITGELFF. The CDR3, as DNA: TGTGCCAGCAGCGTATGGGACAGCATCACCGGGGAGCTGTTTTTT.

This clone was seen just once. The chain is built from TRBV29-1 and TRBJ1-3; perhaps TRBD1 as D (6 bases). CDR3 length: 14 amino acids. Per germline, CDR1 SQVTM and CDR2 ANQGSEA. V gave up 4 bases and J gave up 4 bases, with 14 bases separating them. CDR3 sequence (DNA): TGCAGCGTTGGGACAGTGCGTTCGGGAAACACCATATATTTT. Its translation is CSVGTVRSGNTIYF. Full variable domain (outside the CDR3, taken from reference TRBV29-1 and TRBJ1-3): SAVISQKPSRDICQRGTSLTIQCQVDSQVTMMFWYRQQPGQSLTLIATANQGSEATYESGFVIDKFPISRPNLTFSTLTVSNMSPEDSSIYLCSVGTVRSGNTIYFGEGSWLTVV.

The chain uses TRBV6-4 and TRBJ1-1, with TRBD1 as a possible D gene (5 bases). Germline CDR1 MRHNA, CDR2 SNTAGT. The CDR3 loop spans 15 amino acids. The V and J ends lost 3 bases and 5 bases respectively, with 16 bases between them. The CDR3, as DNA: TGTGCCAGCAGTGAAGACAGTTGGGGAGGGACTGAAGCTTTCTTT. The encoded protein is CASSEDSWGGTEAFF.

J is TRBJ2-3 and V is TRBV9, with 7 nucleotides matching TRBD2. V was pared by 4 bases and J by 0 bases, with 8 bases of the junction left unmatched. The CDR3 spans 16 residues. CDR1 and CDR2 from the germline V gene are SGDLS and YYNGEE. The CDR3 reads CASSLGAGASTDTQYF. CDR3 coding DNA: TGTGCCAGCAGCCTTGGGGCGGGAGCTAGCACAGATACGCAGTATTTT. The entire variable domain, with the rest obtained from reference TRBV9 and TRBJ2-3, is as follows: DSGVTQTPKHLITATGQRVTLRCSPRSGDLSVYWYQQSLDQGLQFLIQYYNGEERAKGNILERFSAQQFPDLHSELNLSSLELGDSALYFCASSLGAGASTDTQYFGPGTRLTVL.